This TCR beta chain was captured in a study of radiotherapy plus CTLA-4 blockade in lung cancer. This CDR3 region has 15 residues. Looked up from germline, CDR1 is SGHTA and CDR2 is FQGNSA. The J segment lost 9 bases and the V segment lost 2 bases, leaving 11 bases of the junction unmatched. Sequencing used immunoSEQ multiplex PCR; TCRdb keeps in-frame clones, though not all of them. This table has 70,000 to 90,000 clones, about 78% appearing once. This TCR came from a human donor with non-small cell lung cancer whose response to radiotherapy plus ipilimumab could not be evaluated. Some clones in this sample may be carry-over from other donors' samples. The chain uses TRBV7-2 and TRBJ2-5; 8 bases match TRBD2. The source material was peripheral blood, sampled from a patient treated with radiotherapy plus ipilimumab. The CDR3 DNA sequence: TGTGCCAGCAGCTTATGGCCGGGAGGGCTAAGAGCCCAGTACTTC. Amino acid sequence: CASSLWPGGLRAQYF.